A single sample gave rise to the 21 T cell receptor beta chains below, sequenced in a study of T cells in women clearing cervical HPV infection. Data came from immunoSEQ multiplex PCR; TCRdb stores just in-frame clones and leaves some out. Recorded for this sample: roughly 40,000 clones. The sample consisted of blood buffy coat. All receptors derive from a woman between 18 and 70 years old with a cervical HPV16 infection that either progressed to CIN3+ or cleared (not recorded which).

With regard to this clone: Sequencing ends 3 residues short of the CDR3 end; the germline J gene provides the rest. The chain employs TRBV10-1 and TRBJ2-5; 10 bases are a match to TRBD2. The length of the CDR3 is 15 residues. Per germline, CDR1 WNHNN and CDR2 SYGVQD (reference sequence). V was clipped by 6 bases and J by 1 base; unmatched bases: 5. CDR3 loop: CASRRGTSVQETQYF. The covered CDR3 bases are TGCGCCAGCAGACGCGGGACTAGCGTCCAAGAGACC.

Remarks on this clone: The read gets to within 3 residues of the CDR3 end, and the germline J gene fills in the rest. V gene TRBV7-8 combines with J gene TRBJ1-1, with TRBD1 identical over 8 bases. CDR1 SGHVS and CDR2 FQNEAQ come from the germline V gene. The CDR3 has 16 residues. Trimming cost V 5 bases and J 4 bases; bases outside gene matches: 12. CDR3 amino acids: CASSLGQGGMSTEAFF. The covered CDR3 bases are TGTGCCAGCAGCCTTGGACAGGGTGGGATGAGCACTGAA.

A remark on this clone: The CDR3 is cut off 3 residues early in the read; its end comes from the germline J gene. The chain employs TRBV5-1 and TRBJ2-1; TRBD2 matches at 10 bases. Losses at the gene ends were 6 bases for V and 4 bases for J; bases not matched to a gene: 4. This CDR3 has 14 residues. Looked up from germline, CDR1 is SGHRS and CDR2 is YFSETQ. The CDR3 reads CASTSGGGYNEQFF. The DNA read from the CDR3 is TGCGCCAGCACCAGCGGGGGGGGTTACAATGAG.

With respect to this clone: The read comes to an end 3 residues before the CDR3 does, leaving the germline J gene to fill in the end. The chain links TRBV19 to TRBJ2-2; the D is unclear. The CDR3 runs to 14 residues. V was clipped by 8 bases and J by 7 bases, with 17 bases between them. CDR1 is LNHDA, CDR2 SQIVND, per germline (reference sequence). The DNA read from the CDR3 is TGTGCCAGTTCGCCAGGAATTCCTCACGGGGAG. It codes for CASSPGIPHGE. The complete CDR3 sequence is CASSPGIPHGELFF.

To note about this clone: The DNA ends 3 residues before the CDR3 does, and the rest of the CDR3 is filled in from the germline J gene. The rearrangement links TRBV4-2 to TRBJ2-4, with D maybe TRBD2 (6 bases). The germline V gene has CDR1 LGHNA and CDR2 YNFKEQ. V shed 0 bases and J shed 1 base, with 10 bases lying between them. The CDR3 totals 16 residues. CDR3 bases read: TGTGCCAGCAGCCAAGATCTGGAGGGTGCCAAAAACATT. Amino acids: CASSQDLEGAKNI. In full, the CDR3 reads CASSQDLEGAKNIQYF.

As concerns this clone: The sequenced fragment ends 3 residues before the CDR3 boundary, so the rest is inferred from the germline J gene. This sequence joins TRBV20-1 and TRBJ1-1; 9 nucleotides agree with TRBD1. CDR3 length: 14 residues. From germline, CDR1 is DFQATT and CDR2 SNEGSKA (reference sequence). The trim removed 6 bases at V and 4 bases at J, leaving 9 bases unmatched. Partial CDR3 DNA: TGCAGTGCCCCAAAGGAGACAGGGGGCACTGAA. Amino acid sequence: CSAPKETGGTE. The entire CDR3 sequence reads CSAPKETGGTEAFF.

Worth noting for this clone: The read finishes 3 residues shy of the CDR3 end, and the germline J gene is used to complete it. J is TRBJ1-1 and V is TRBV18, with 7 bases matching TRBD1. The V segment lost 4 bases and the J segment 6 bases; nucleotides outside the gene matches: 2. Germline loops: CDR1 KGHSH, CDR2 LQKENI. CDR3 length: 12 amino acids. The DNA read from the CDR3 is TGTGCCAGCTCACAGGGGGCCTCTGAA. Its translation: CASSQGASE. Given in full, the CDR3 is CASSQGASEAFF.

Comments on this clone: The CDR3 end is not reached by the read, which stops 3 residues before it; the germline J gene fills it in. The chain recombines TRBV23-1 with TRBJ2-7; 8 bases are a match to TRBD1. TRBV23-1 falls under the ORF class, with uncertain function. The CDR3 runs 18 residues. V lost 4 bases and J lost 3; bases outside the gene matches: 17. The CDR3 region is CASSPLNAGTGKYYEQYF. CDR3 bases read: TGCGCCAGCAGTCCCCTAAATGCCGGGACAGGCAAGTACTACGAG.

As for this clone: Sequencing ends 3 residues short of the CDR3 end; the germline J gene provides the rest. The chain recombines TRBV7-8 with TRBJ1-1, with TRBD1 matching 8 bases. Per the germline V gene, CDR1 is SGHVS and CDR2 is FQNEAQ. The CDR3 covers 13 residues. V gave up 5 bases and J gave up 2 bases; unmatched junction bases: 1. The CDR3 bases that were read are TGTGCCAGCAGCCCAGGGGGCAACACTGAA. Translation: CASSPGGNTE. The entire CDR3 reads CASSPGGNTEAFF.

With respect to this clone: The read terminates 3 residues ahead of where the CDR3 ends, so the germline J gene completes it. This chain uses TRBV28 with TRBJ1-2, with 7 bases fitting TRBD1. CDR1 MDHEN and CDR2 SYDVKM come from the germline V gene. The trim removed 5 bases at V and 0 bases at J, leaving 6 bases unmatched. CDR3 length: 15 residues. CDR3 bases read: TGTGCCAGCAGTCTCGGGACAGTCTCTAACTATGGC. Residues: CASSLGTVSNYG. The whole CDR3 region reads CASSLGTVSNYGYTF.

The sequenced part of the CDR3 DNA is TGTGCCAGCAGGCCAGACACTAGCAATCAGCCC. Its translation: CASRPDTSNQP. The entire CDR3 is CASRPDTSNQPQHF. This chain links TRBV2 with TRBJ1-5, with no clear D. From the germline J gene comes the end of the CDR3, since the read stops 3 residues before it. This CDR3 region has 14 residues. Germline values: CDR1 SNHLY, CDR2 FYNNEI. With 6 bases removed from V and 0 bases from J, the gap between germline ends came to 9 bases.

On this clone itself: The CDR3 goes on 3 residues after the read ends, and that part is filled in from the germline J gene. This chain uses TRBV3-1 (or the pseudogene TRBV3-2) with TRBJ2-1, with D unresolved. The germline gives CDR1 LGHDT, CDR2 YNNKEL (reference sequence). This CDR3 contains 14 residues. Trimming removed 2 bases from V and 5 bases from J, with 10 bases in between. The CDR3 reads CASSQRRQNNEQFF. The DNA read from the CDR3 is TGTGCCAGCAGCCAAAGGCGGCAGAACAATGAG.

Remarks on this clone: The read ends 3 residues shy of where the CDR3 ends; the end is completed using the germline J gene. The genes are TRBV28 and TRBJ1-2; 12 positions agree with TRBD1. Germline V CDR1 and CDR2: MDHEN, SYDVKM. This CDR3 region has 13 residues. V lost 8 bases, J lost 4 bases, and 2 bases stayed unmatched. This CDR3 is CASGTGGFYGYTF. The covered CDR3 bases are TGTGCCAGCGGGACAGGGGGCTTCTATGGC.

Worth noting for this clone: The CDR3 goes on 3 residues after the read ends, and that part is filled in from the germline J gene. The chain links TRBV14 to TRBJ2-1, with 7 bases aligning to TRBD1. Germline lookup yields CDR1 SGHDN and CDR2 FVKESK. This CDR3 contains 17 residues. The ends lost 3 bases at V and 1 base at J; junction bases unmatched: 9. The CDR3: CASSQRRAGGSYNEQFF. CDR3 bases read: TGTGCCAGCAGCCAGCGGAGAGCAGGGGGTTCCTACAATGAG.

In regard to this clone: The read terminates 3 residues before the CDR3 end, so the remaining end is supplied by the germline J gene. V usage is TRBV29-1 and J usage is TRBJ2-1, with 7 bases matching TRBD1. The germline V gene has CDR1 SQVTM and CDR2 ANQGSEA. J lost 4 bases, V lost 7 bases, and 7 bases had no gene match. The CDR3 spans 13 residues. Here the CDR3 reads CSGDRESYNEQFF. Partial CDR3 DNA: TGCAGCGGAGACAGGGAATCGTACAATGAG.

Note on this clone: Read data end 3 residues before the CDR3 end; the end is taken from the germline J gene. This chain uses TRBV20-1 with TRBJ2-6; no clear D gene. In germline, CDR1 is DFQATT, CDR2 SNEGSKA (reference sequence). The length of the CDR3 is 15 residues. Deletions cut 5 bases from V and 0 bases from J, with 11 bases between. The CDR3 DNA, read in part, is TGCAGTGCTTACAGAGGTGGCTCTGGGGCCAACGTC. It specifies CSAYRGGSGANV. The complete CDR3 protein is CSAYRGGSGANVLTF.

Of note for this clone: The CDR3 end lies 3 residues beyond the end of the read and is filled in from the germline J gene. The rearrangement joins TRBV6-1 to TRBJ1-2; D gene ambiguous. From germline, CDR1 is MNHNS and CDR2 SASEGT. The V gene lost 2 bases and the J gene lost 4 bases, with 8 bases spanning the gap. The CDR3 contains 13 residues. The CDR3 reads CASSENPGYGYTF. The CDR3 DNA, read in part, is TGTGCCAGCAGTGAAAACCCGGGCTATGGC.

Comment on this clone: The read halts 3 residues ahead of the CDR3 end, with the missing end drawn from the germline J gene. The chain couples TRBV4-1 to TRBJ2-3; a weak D match, TRBD2 (5 bases). The germline V and J ends were trimmed by 5 bases and 0 bases, with 12 bases remaining between them. The CDR3 has 15 residues. CDR1 and CDR2 (germline): MGHRA, YSYEKL. CDR3 DNA (partial): TGCGCCAGCAGCTTGATCACGGGGAGCACAGATACG. This codes for CASSLITGSTDT. The complete CDR3 reads CASSLITGSTDTQYF.

A note on this clone: The read ends 3 residues early relative to the CDR3; the germline J gene fills the gap. The chain combines TRBV18 with TRBJ2-1, with D maybe TRBD1 (6 bases). Germline V gives CDR1 KGHSH, CDR2 LQKENI. Deletions cut 0 bases from V and 5 bases from J, with 8 bases between. The CDR3 is 14 residues long. The CDR3 DNA, read in part, is TGTGCCAGCTCACCACCGAGGACAGACAATGAG. This gives the protein CASSPPRTDNE. The whole CDR3 sequence reads CASSPPRTDNEQFF.

In regard to this clone: The CDR3 goes on 3 residues after the read ends, and that part is filled in from the germline J gene. This chain connects TRBV5-1 to TRBJ1-1; the D is unclear. This CDR3 spans 14 amino acids. V was pared by 0 bases and J by 6 bases, with 12 bases between. From germline, CDR1 is SGHRS and CDR2 YFSETQ. Partial CDR3 DNA: TGCGCCAGCAGCTTGGATACAGCACCCTCTGAA. Amino acid sequence: CASSLDTAPSE. In full, the CDR3 reads CASSLDTAPSEAFF.

In the case of this clone: From the germline J gene comes the end of the CDR3, since the read stops 3 residues before it. J is TRBJ2-2 and V is TRBV2; D is uncertain. Between the trimmed V and J ends, which lost 4 bases and 9 bases, there was a span of 6 bases. CDR3 length equals 11 residues. CDR1 is SNHLY and CDR2 is FYNNEI in the germline V gene. CDR3 bases read: TGTGCCAGCAGTGGCAGGCGGGAG. Its translation is CASSGRRE. The complete CDR3 protein is CASSGRRELFF.